This entry is about one T cell receptor (beta chain). Its antigen is currently unknown. The sample belongs to a study of shared clonotypes between healthy human individuals. Overall study results and limits: The expectation was that sequencing depth would affect clonotype sharing among donors.

The authors loaded roughly 180 ng DNA, around 32,000 T cell genomes, into sorted-subset replicate PCRs. Profiling relied on immunoSEQ multiplex PCR, and the TCRdb table lists in-frame clones only, not all of them. The sample has roughly 2,000,000 clones; about 95% are singletons. As defined, naive CD8 cells were CD45RO-negative and positively selected for CCR7, with terminally differentiated effector memory CD45RA+ cells excluded. The CDR3 loop spans 13 amino acids. Germline V gene data show CDR1 as SNHLY and CDR2 as FYNNEI. V was shortened by 7 bases and J by 4 bases, with 13 bases between the two germline ends.

V and J are TRBV2 and TRBJ2-5, with unresolved D. The sequencing input was naive CD8+ T cells sorted from blood. This TCR derives from a man younger than 35 in good health. CDR3 protein: CASMDLVVETQYF. CDR3 sequence (DNA): TGTGCCAGCATGGACCTCGTTGTAGAGACCCAGTACTTC.